A single sample gave rise to the 10 T cell receptor beta chains below, sequenced in a study of CD8+ T cells in alopecia areata. Sample treatment: oral pan-JAK inhibitor, 5-10 mg twice daily. As the sequencing template, cDNA was produced by extracting RNA and reverse transcribing it. The method was immunoSEQ multiplex PCR; TCRdb's version includes in-frame clones alone and lacks a portion of them. There are about 87,000 clones in the sample; about two thirds occur only once, and 17% lies in the top ten. The material was CD8+ T cells sorted from blood, obtained at approximately week 44, from a patient treated with tofacitinib. These receptors were obtained from a human donor with alopecia areata.

The sample holds one count of this clone. DNA for the CDR3: TGTGCCAGCAGCCCGGCGATGGCCTACGAGCAGTACTTC. The encoded protein is CASSPAMAYEQYF. The chain carries TRBV7-8 and TRBJ2-7; D not certain. Germline V lookup: CDR1 SGHVS, CDR2 FQNEAQ. The CDR3 spans 13 residues. V was clipped by 5 bases and J by 2 bases, with 10 bases between them.

The rearrangement uses TRBV7-6 and TRBJ1-1, with 9 nucleotides matching TRBD1. V lost 4 bases to trimming and J lost 2 bases; unmatched junction nucleotides: 5. Germline-derived CDR1 and CDR2 are SGHVS and FNYEAQ. The CDR3 is 15 amino acids. Here the CDR3 DNA reads TGTGCCAGCAGCTCTACAGGGGGCCCAAACACTGAAGCTTTCTTT. Amino acids: CASSSTGGPNTEAFF.

The chain combines TRBV4-3 with TRBJ1-3; no clear D. The V gene's germline CDR1 is LGHNA and CDR2 YSLEER. The CDR3 loop spans 16 amino acids. V gave up 0 bases and J gave up 0 bases, with 9 bases separating them. CDR3 coding DNA: TGCGCCAGCAGCCAAGATTCAGGAAGCTCTGGAAACACCATATATTTT. Protein product: CASSQDSGSSGNTIYF.

This clone has a handful of counts. The chain joins TRBV2 to TRBJ1-3, with D perhaps matching TRBD1 (5 bases). This CDR3 comprises 15 residues. The germline V and J ends were trimmed by 3 bases and 4 bases, with 13 bases remaining between them. In germline, CDR1 is SNHLY, CDR2 FYNNEI. CDR3 protein: CASSDIGTTGNTIYF. CDR3 bases: TGTGCCAGCAGTGACATCGGGACGACAGGAAACACCATATATTTT.

V usage is TRBV4-1 and J usage is TRBJ2-3; D is ambiguous. V shed 1 base and J shed 5 bases, with 7 bases lying between them. The CDR3 length is 13 residues. Looked up from germline, CDR1 is MGHRA and CDR2 is YSYEKL. CDR3 sequence: CASSQVLGDTQYF. CDR3 coding DNA: TGCGCCAGCAGCCAAGTACTGGGAGATACGCAGTATTTT.

In its sample, this clone was seen a few times. In the same sample, other DNA sequences code for this CDR3. Written as DNA, the CDR3 is TGTGCCAGCAGCTTAGTTGGGTACGAGCAGTACTTC. Translation: CASSLVGYEQYF. The chain employs TRBV11-2 and TRBJ2-7, with D uncertain. This CDR3 contains 12 residues. In germline, CDR1 is SGHAT, CDR2 FQNNGV. V was clipped by 1 base and J by 4 bases, with 5 bases between them. The entire variable domain, with the rest obtained from reference TRBV11-2 and TRBJ2-7, is as follows: EAGVAQSPRYKIIEKRQSVAFWCNPISGHATLYWYQQILGQGPKLLIQFQNNGVVDDSQLPKDRFSAERLKGVDSTLKIQPAKLEDSAVYLCASSLVGYEQYFGPGTRLTVT.

This chain joins TRBV7-8 and TRBJ2-3; TRBD1 agrees at 7 bases. The germline CDR1 and CDR2 sequences are SGHVS and FQNEAQ. The V segment lost 5 bases and the J segment 5 bases; nucleotides outside the gene matches: 16. The CDR3 runs 17 residues. The CDR3 bases are TGTGCCAGCAGCATTGCTGGGACAGCCGAAAGAGGAGATACGCAGTATTTT. Its protein is CASSIAGTAERGDTQYF.

The V and J genes are TRBV29-1 and TRBJ2-7; D might be TRBD1 (8 bases). The length of the CDR3 is 14 residues. Germline V gives CDR1 SQVTM, CDR2 ANQGSEA. V was shortened by 4 bases and J by 6 bases, with 19 bases between the two germline ends. The CDR3 sequence: CSVGVGGTGVEQYF. DNA for the CDR3: TGCAGCGTTGGGGTCGGGGGGACAGGAGTCGAGCAGTACTTC.

Concerning this clone: This sample also contains other DNA sequences that code for the same CDR3. The genes are TRBV5-1 and TRBJ2-7, with D perhaps TRBD1 (5 bases). Deletions cut 0 bases from V and 1 base from J, with 8 bases between. The CDR3 is 14 amino acids. CDR1 is SGHRS, CDR2 YFSETQ, per germline. CDR3 protein: CASSLGQGSYEQYF. CDR3 coding DNA: TGCGCCAGCAGCTTGGGGCAGGGTTCCTACGAGCAGTACTTC. The full variable domain, its missing parts supplied by reference TRBV5-1 and TRBJ2-7, is KAGVTQTPRYLIKTRGQQVTLSCSPISGHRSVSWYQQTPGQGLQFLFEYFSETQRNKGNFPGRFSGRQFSNSRSEMNVSTLELGDSALYLCASSLGQGSYEQYFGPGTRLTVT.

The V and J genes are TRBV7-3 and TRBJ2-3, with 9 nucleotides matching TRBD1. Trimming cost V 10 bases and J 4 bases; bases outside gene matches: 12. The length of the CDR3 is 15 residues. The V gene's germline CDR1 is SGHTA and CDR2 FQGTGA. CDR3 in amino acids: CAITRDRELSDTQYF. As DNA, the CDR3 is TGTGCCATCACCCGGGACAGGGAATTATCAGATACGCAGTATTTT. Combining the CDR3 with reference TRBV7-3 and TRBJ2-3 gives the whole variable domain GAGVSQTPSNKVTEKGKYVELRCDPISGHTALYWYRQSLGQGPEFLIYFQGTGAADDSGLPNDRFFAVRPEGSVSTLKIQRTERGDSAVYLCAITRDRELSDTQYFGPGTRLTVL.